The rows below give T cell receptor beta chains drawn from one sample of a study of blood T cell repertoires in COVID-19. Assay: immunoSEQ multiplex PCR; the TCRdb copy retains only in-frame clones and omits some. The sample holds 120,000 to 150,000 clones, about 91% seen once. The sequenced material came from peripheral blood. The receptors originated from a human donor in a cohort sampled during active COVID-19. Both conserved end residues are part of each CDR3. D genes are given only for firm matches. Size is omitted from some rows. Given values are once, few, many or a class for expanded clones.

size: NA; J: TRBJ2-3; V: TRBV18; D: NA; DNA: TGTGCCAGCTCACCCGTTGGGGGGGCCGGAGATACGCAGTATTTT; CDR3: CASSPVGGAGDTQYF
size: NA; J: TRBJ1-1; V: TRBV6-5; D: NA; DNA: TGTGCCAGCAGCCGGGGGGAGGCTCTCACTGAAGCTTTCTTT; CDR3: CASSRGEALTEAFF
size: NA; J: TRBJ2-1; V: TRBV2; D: NA; DNA: TGTGCCAGCAGTGCGGACTGGGGCACAGGGAATGAGCAGTTCTTC; CDR3: CASSADWGTGNEQFF
size: NA; J: TRBJ1-1; V: TRBV19; D: NA; DNA: TGTGCCAGTAGTATGAGGTGGGACACTGAAGCTTTCTTT; CDR3: CASSMRWDTEAFF
size: NA; J: TRBJ1-1; V: TRBV7-2; D: NA; DNA: TGTGCCAGCAGCTTCTATGGGCCGGGGGCTGAAGCTTTCTTT; CDR3: CASSFYGPGAEAFF
size: NA; J: TRBJ1-1; V: TRBV10-3; D: NA; DNA: TGTGCCATCAAAGGGGAGAACACTGAAGCTTTCTTT; CDR3: CAIKGENTEAFF
size: NA; J: TRBJ2-5; V: TRBV10-3; D: TRBD2; DNA: TGTGCCATCAGTGAGTCTAGCGGGGGGGCCGAGCAAGAGACCCAGTACTTC; CDR3: CAISESSGGAEQETQYF
size: few; J: TRBJ1-1; V: TRBV12-3/TRBV12-4; D: NA; DNA: TGTGCCAGCAGTTTGAGAATGAACACTGAAGCTTTCTTT; CDR3: CASSLRMNTEAFF
size: NA; J: TRBJ2-5; V: TRBV6-2/TRBV6-3; D: NA; DNA: TGTGCCAGCAGTTACCTCTCGGGGGGCAAGGAGACCCAGTACTTC; CDR3: CASSYLSGGKETQYF
size: NA; J: TRBJ1-2; V: TRBV12-3/TRBV12-4; D: NA; DNA: TGTGCCAGCACCACGGGTCTCTCGGGCTACACCTTC; CDR3: CASTTGLSGYTF
size: few; J: TRBJ2-1; V: TRBV3-1/TRBV3-2; D: NA; DNA: TGTGCCAGCAGCCCTTACTTGAGCTCCTACAATGAGCAGTTCTTC; CDR3: CASSPYLSSYNEQFF
size: NA; J: TRBJ1-2; V: TRBV7-2; D: NA; DNA: TGTGCCAGCAGCCTCTCGACAGTCAACTATGGCTACACCTTC; CDR3: CASSLSTVNYGYTF
size: NA; J: TRBJ1-1; V: TRBV29-1; D: TRBD1; DNA: TGCAGCGTTGAAGGGGACAGGGGGCCCACTGAAGCTTTCTTT; CDR3: CSVEGDRGPTEAFF